This T cell receptor beta chain was sequenced for a study of blood T cell repertoires in COVID-19. Overall study context: Sources were T cells, B-cell-depleted T cells, or PBMCs; the material itself was cDNA or gDNA.

Remarks on this clone: Other nucleotide sequences from this sample produce the same CDR3.

This table comes from immunoSEQ multiplex PCR, and its TCRdb copy is limited to in-frame clones, with some not included. The sample consists of about 160,000 clones, 80% to 90% of them appearing once. In germline, CDR1 is LGHNA, CDR2 YNFKEQ. J lost 1 base, V lost 1 base, and 1 base had no gene match. This CDR3 is built from 15 residues. This sequence was found in a man in his fifties or sixties who had recovered from COVID-19. The chain combines TRBV4-2 with TRBJ1-2; 9 nucleotides agree with TRBD1. Sequenced: PBMCs or T cells enriched from blood (not recorded which). The DNA for the CDR3 is TGTGCCAGCAGCCAAGGACAGGGGGATAACTATGGCTACACCTTC. It is translated as CASSQGQGDNYGYTF.